The present entry profiles one TCR beta chain with its context. These data are taken from a study of OX40 agonist ivuxolimab in advanced cancers. About the study: Intravenous ivuxolimab was administered to patients every 2 weeks at 0.01 to 10 mg/kg.

The assay was immunoSEQ multiplex PCR, and TCRdb's table has in-frame clones only and misses some. In the table there are around 20,000 clones, 70% to 90% of which are singletons. The starting material was CD4+ or CD8+ T cells sorted from blood, obtained in a trial of the OX40 agonist ivuxolimab. This clonotype was sampled from an adult with an advanced solid tumor such as melanoma, head and neck, liver or kidney cancer.

The CDR3 here is CAIDRGHTDTQYF. DNA of the CDR3: TGTGCTATCGACAGGGGTCACACAGATACGCAGTATTTT. The chain couples TRBV2 to TRBJ2-3, with 8 bases aligning to TRBD1. Germline V CDR1 and CDR2: SNHLY, FYNNEI. The CDR3 totals 13 residues.